These 11 T cell receptor beta chains share one sample of origin, sequenced in a study of T-cell reconstitution after alpha-beta-depleted transplantation in children. The library targeted TCRbeta and was prepared with unique molecular identifiers. TCRdb analysed the PCR reads with MiXCR anew, one entry per CDR3 protein. The repertoire has about 460,000 distinct CDR3 sequences, approximately 13% of them found once; the top ten carry under 7%. The sequenced sample was PBMCs from the stem cell graft donor, obtained from the stem cell graft. The source is a human donor who donated a stem cell graft to a child with combined immunodeficiency.

This chain connects TRBV6-5 to TRBJ1-5; D is unresolved. Germline V gene data show CDR1 as MNHEY and CDR2 as SVGAGI. The CDR3 extends over 16 amino acids. V lost 0 bases and J lost 0, with 9 bases in between. The CDR3, as DNA: TGTGCCAGCAGTTACTCGGAGACGCATAGCAATCAGCCCCAGCATTTT. The encoded protein is CASSYSETHSNQPQHF.

This clonotype has a handful of counts. The chain combines TRBV12-3 or TRBV12-4 with TRBJ2-3; D gene ambiguous. With 6 bases removed from V and 13 bases from J, the gap between germline ends came to 17 bases. The CDR3 has 12 amino acids. In DNA form, the CDR3 reads TGTGCCAGCAGCCCCATTTCGGGCACCGAGTATTTT. It specifies CASSPISGTEYF.

In its sample, this clonotype was seen many times. V is TRBV5-1 and J is TRBJ2-1; 9 nucleotides align to TRBD2. Germline V CDR1 and CDR2: SGHRS, YFSETQ. The CDR3 is made up of 16 amino acids. V shed 3 bases, J shed 2 bases, and the junction held 6 bases outside the gene matches. CDR3 sequence reads: CASSSSGTSPYNEQFF. CDR3 bases: TGCGCCAGCAGCTCCTCCGGGACTAGCCCCTACAATGAGCAGTTCTTC.

Only a few counts were recorded for this clonotype. The V and J genes are TRBV7-2 and TRBJ2-2; 14 bases fit TRBD2. CDR3 length: 16 amino acids. The V gene end was trimmed by 3 bases and the J gene end by 7 bases; junction bases not matched to a gene: 4. Germline V gene data show CDR1 as SGHTA and CDR2 as FQGNSA. This chain's CDR3 is CASSLGLAGADGELFF. Here the CDR3 DNA reads TGTGCCAGCAGCTTGGGACTAGCGGGAGCTGACGGGGAGCTGTTTTTT.

This clonotype was detected ten times or more. This chain connects TRBV4-3 to TRBJ2-3, with TRBD2 matching 7 bases. Germline CDR1 reads LGHNA; CDR2 reads YSLEER. With V trimmed by 0 bases and J by 0 bases, 3 bases remained unmatched. This CDR3 spans 16 amino acids. CDR3 sequence reads: CASSQETSPSTDTQYF. CDR3 DNA sequence: TGCGCCAGCAGCCAAGAGACTAGCCCGAGCACAGATACGCAGTATTTT.

In its sample, this clonotype was seen a few times. The chain joins TRBV20-1 to TRBJ1-4; 7 nucleotides agree with TRBD1. Germline CDR1 DFQATT, CDR2 SNEGSKA (reference sequence). The junction had 9 bases not matched to a gene; V was cut back by 3 bases and J by 8 bases. The CDR3 is made up of 14 amino acids. The CDR3 protein is CSARATGAGEKLFF. The CDR3 coding sequence is TGCAGTGCTAGGGCAACAGGGGCAGGGGAAAAACTGTTTTTT.

This clonotype came up many times. The CDR3 protein is CAWSVLGLAGGHGNEQFF. CDR3 coding DNA: TGTGCCTGGAGTGTACTGGGACTAGCGGGGGGGCACGGCAATGAGCAGTTCTTC. The chain joins TRBV30 to TRBJ2-1; 16 nucleotides agree with TRBD2. This CDR3 comprises 18 residues. The germline V gene has CDR1 GTSNPN and CDR2 SVGIG (reference sequence). Trimming at V came to 0 bases and at J to 6 bases, leaving 8 bases not matched to a gene.

This clonotype has a count of ten or more. The V gene is TRBV24-1, the J gene TRBJ2-7, with D unclear. V was pared by 4 bases and J by 0 bases, with 6 bases between. The CDR3 is made up of 13 amino acids. Germline V gene sequence: CDR1 KGHDR, CDR2 SFDVKD. CDR3 region: CATSDLFSYEQYF. In nucleotides, the CDR3 is TGTGCCACCAGTGACCTCTTCTCCTACGAGCAGTACTTC.

The chain recombines TRBV9 with TRBJ1-3; no reliable D call. CDR3 length equals 15 residues. V was pared by 0 bases and J by 0 bases, with 7 bases between. CDR1 SGDLS and CDR2 YYNGEE come from the germline V gene. The CDR3 is CASSVVPGSGNTIYF. CDR3 nucleotides: TGTGCCAGCAGCGTAGTCCCCGGCTCTGGAAACACCATATATTTT.

This chain joins TRBV10-3 and TRBJ2-7, with 12 bases aligning to TRBD1. J was trimmed by 5 bases and V by 5 bases; bases with no gene match: 4. Germline CDR1 reads ENHRY; CDR2 reads SYGVKD. This CDR3 spans 14 amino acids. This CDR3 is CAISPGQGANEQYF. The CDR3 DNA is TGTGCCATCAGTCCGGGACAGGGGGCGAACGAGCAGTACTTC.

This clonotype has only a few counts. The V gene is TRBV4-2, the J gene TRBJ2-5; the match to TRBD1 covers 8 bases. The CDR3 is 14 amino acids. Trimming at V came to 5 bases and at J to 5 bases, leaving 7 bases not matched to a gene. CDR1 and CDR2 from the germline V gene are LGHNA and YNFKEQ. CDR3 bases: TGTGCCAGCAGCGAGGCAGGGGGCGTTGAGACCCAGTACTTC. Residues: CASSEAGGVETQYF.